This TCR beta chain stems from a study of response to subunit inactivated influenza vaccine. The germline V gene encodes CDR1 SGHAT and CDR2 FQDESV (reference sequence). The CDR3 consists of 18 residues. Germline trimming cut 4 bases from V and 4 bases from J; bases unmatched to any gene: 16. Study conclusions and caveats: The authors offered the suggestion that each seasonal influenza vaccination recruits few new T cells.

Via MiXCR, TCRdb re-called the RT-PCR reads, giving one row per CDR3 protein. The data hold just under 550,000 distinct CDR3 sequences, with roughly 25% observed a single time. About this clonotype: Its antigen remains unknown.

This sample also appeared in a second study, on T cells expressing NK-cell markers. From that paper: Researchers built TCR beta cDNA using 5'RACE template switching with UMIs.

This chain connects TRBV11-1 to TRBJ2-7, with 10 bases aligning to TRBD2. The TCR was taken from a man in his forties or fifties who received an inactivated influenza vaccine. Source: CD4+ T cells sorted from PBMCs, taken 11 to 12 days after vaccination. The CDR3 spells CASSSLWNQLAGDYEQYF. The DNA for the CDR3 is TGTGCCAGCAGCTCACTCTGGAATCAGCTAGCGGGGGATTACGAGCAGTACTTC. The whole variable domain, filled in from reference TRBV11-1 and TRBJ2-7, reads EAEVAQSPRYKITEKSQAVAFWCDPISGHATLYWYRQILGQGPELLVQFQDESVVDDSQLPKDRFSAERLKGVDSTLKIQPAELGDSAMYLCASSSLWNQLAGDYEQYFGPGTRLTVT.